A selection of T cell receptor beta chains follows, all from one sample in a study of Graves' ophthalmopathy and Graves' hyperthyroidism. TCRdb used MiXCR to reprocess the multiplex PCR reads, holding one entry per CDR3 protein. The data contain roughly 1.1 million distinct CDR3 sequences, about two fifths of them singletons. Sequenced: peripheral blood or thyroid tissue (not recorded which). These receptors came from an adult man with Graves' hyperthyroidism. Both conserved end residues are part of each CDR3. A D gene is named only where the DNA matches it firmly. Clone size, where shown, is once, few, many, or a class for clones that have expanded.

clone_size d_call j_call v_call cdr3_nt cdr3_aa
NA NA TRBJ1-2 TRBV15 TGTGCCACCAGCAGAGACGCTAGCGGGAACTATGGCTACACCTTC CATSRDASGNYGYTF
NA NA TRBJ2-6 TRBV6-5 TGTGCCAGTACCTACGGTCCCGGGGCCAACGTCCTGACTTTC CASTYGPGANVLTF
NA TRBD1 TRBJ1-2 TRBV5-8 TGTGCCAGCAACCTAGGGACAGGGACGCCTCATGGCTACACCTTC CASNLGTGTPHGYTF
NA TRBD1 TRBJ2-5 TRBV5-1 TGCGCCAGCGGCCGGGACAGGGGGAGTGGAGAGACCCAGTACTTC CASGRDRGSGETQYF
many NA TRBJ1-2 TRBV12-3/TRBV12-4 TGTGCCAGCAGCGACTACACCGGGCGACGGTACGGCTACACCTTC CASSDYTGRRYGYTF
NA TRBD2 TRBJ2-7 TRBV29-1 TGCAGCGTTGCCCACGGGGGGGAGCAGTACTTC CSVAHGGEQYF
few TRBD1 TRBJ2-7 TRBV9 TGTGCCAGCGCTACAGGGGGATCCTACGAGCAGTACTTC CASATGGSYEQYF
NA TRBD1 TRBJ1-2 TRBV10-3 TGTGCCATCAACCCGGGACAGGGCAACACCTTC CAINPGQGNTF
NA TRBD2 TRBJ2-2 TRBV5-5 TGTGCCAGCAGCTTGGCACTAGCGGAGCACACCGGGGAGCTGTTTTTT CASSLALAEHTGELFF
NA NA TRBJ1-2 TRBV7-2 TGTGCCGGCAGCTCCTACCCGGGAGAGAACTATGGCTACACCTTC CAGSSYPGENYGYTF
many NA TRBJ2-6 TRBV5-1 TGCGCCAGCAGTCATACAGGGAACTCTGGGGCCAACGTCCTGACTTTC CASSHTGNSGANVLTF
many TRBD1 TRBJ2-7 TRBV20-1 TGCAGTGCAGACCCTTTCGGGGACAGGGATAGCTACGAGCAGTACTTC CSADPFGDRDSYEQYF
NA TRBD1 TRBJ2-5 TRBV20-1 TGCAGTGCTAGAGATGATACCGGGACAGGAGAGACCCAGTACTTC CSARDDTGTGETQYF
few TRBD2 TRBJ2-7 TRBV7-9 TGTGCCAGCAGCTTAGCGGCGGGAGGGACCTACGAGCAGTACTTC CASSLAAGGTYEQYF
NA TRBD1 TRBJ2-5 TRBV2 TGTGCCAGCAGTGCCACAGGGGACGAGCAAGAGACCCAGTACTTC CASSATGDEQETQYF
few NA TRBJ1-1 TRBV2 TGTGCCAGCAGTGTAACCCGGGAGAACACTGAAGCTTTCTTT CASSVTRENTEAFF
many NA TRBJ2-2 TRBV5-1 TGCGCCAGCAGCTCCGGGACACGGAAGACCGGGGAGCTGTTTTTT CASSSGTRKTGELFF
NA TRBD1 TRBJ1-1 TRBV28 TGTGCCAGCAGCCCAGGGGGCGCAAGCACTGAAGCTTTCTTT CASSPGGASTEAFF
many NA TRBJ1-1 TRBV4-1 TGCGCCAGCAGCCAGGCCCGCAGTAACACTGAAGCTTTCTTT CASSQARSNTEAFF
few NA TRBJ1-1 TRBV9 TGTGCCAGCAGCTATATCAATTCAGGATTTCCGAACACTGAAGCTTTCTTT CASSYINSGFPNTEAFF
many NA TRBJ2-7 TRBV7-6 TGTGCCAGCAGCTTAGGAGGGGGGCAAATCTACTACGAGCAGTACTTC CASSLGGGQIYYEQYF
many TRBD2 TRBJ2-2 TRBV24-1 TGTGCCACCAGTGATTGGTATAGCGGGAGAGGCGCCGGGGAGCTGTTTTTT CATSDWYSGRGAGELFF
many NA TRBJ1-6 TRBV20-1 TGCAGTGCTAGACAGGGGAATAATTCACCCCTCCACTTT CSARQGNNSPLHF
NA TRBD1 TRBJ2-7 TRBV7-2 TGTGTGTCTCGAAGAGACAGGGCTTCCTACGAGCAGTACTTC CVSRRDRASYEQYF
NA TRBD1 TRBJ2-5 TRBV7-9 TGTGCCAGCAGCTTAGAGGACAGGGGTAGAGGAGAGACCCAGTACTTC CASSLEDRGRGETQYF
NA NA TRBJ2-7 TRBV11-2 TGTGCCAGCAAGGACGCAACCTACGAGCAGTACTTC CASKDATYEQYF
NA NA TRBJ2-7 TRBV18 TGTGCCAGCTCACCATTGCAGGGATCCTACGAGCAGTACTTC CASSPLQGSYEQYF
few TRBD1 TRBJ2-7 TRBV29-1 TGCAGCGTTGCCTTGGGGACAGGGTGGGAGCAGTACTTC CSVALGTGWEQYF
NA NA TRBJ2-7 TRBV20-1 TGCAGTGCTAGGGGAGAACTAGCTTCCGAGCAGTACTTC CSARGELASEQYF
NA NA TRBJ2-7 TRBV7-2 TGTGCCAGCAGCTTTAGAGGAGTCACCTACGAGCAGTACTTC CASSFRGVTYEQYF
few NA TRBJ2-7 TRBV28 TGTGCCAGCAGTACCTTCGACAGGAACAACTACGAGCAGTACTTC CASSTFDRNNYEQYF
once TRBD1 TRBJ2-5 TRBV7-4 TGTGCCAGCAGCTGGGACAGCATGGAGACCCAGTACTTC CASSWDSMETQYF
NA NA TRBJ2-5 TRBV29-1 TGCAGCGTTGATGCGGGGGAGACCCAGTACTTC CSVDAGETQYF
many TRBD2 TRBJ2-2 TRBV29-1 TGCAGCGTTGAAGAGCGGGGGTCCGGGGAGCTGTTTTTT CSVEERGSGELFF
NA NA TRBJ1-2 TRBV5-1 TGCGCCAGCAGGCCCAACAGGGATCCCTACTATGGCTACACCTTC CASRPNRDPYYGYTF
few NA TRBJ1-1 TRBV11-2 TGTGCCAGCAGCCCAGGGCTTCAGGGGTACACTGAAGCTTTCTTT CASSPGLQGYTEAFF
NA TRBD2 TRBJ2-7 TRBV20-1 TGCAGTGCTTCCCGAGGGACTAGCGGGGCCTACGAGCAGTACTTC CSASRGTSGAYEQYF
NA NA TRBJ1-4 TRBV15 TGTGCCGCCAGCAGAGTAGTCTGGGACCGGGAAAAACTGTTTTTT CAASRVVWDREKLFF
NA NA TRBJ1-1 TRBV7-9 TGTGCCAGCAGCCAGATGGGAGCAGTTACGAACACTGAAGCTTTCTTT CASSQMGAVTNTEAFF
many NA TRBJ2-5 TRBV7-2 TGTGCCAGCAGCTTAGCGTTAGGGGCCGCCCAGTACTTC CASSLALGAAQYF
once NA TRBJ2-5 TRBV13 TGTGCCAGCAGCCAAGGGGTAGCCACACCACAAGAGACCCAGTACTTC CASSQGVATPQETQYF
NA NA TRBJ2-6 TRBV29-1 TGCAGCGTTTCGACAGCTAACTCTGGGGCCAACGTCCTGACTTTC CSVSTANSGANVLTF
few NA TRBJ1-5 TRBV27 TGTGCCAGCAGTCCCCACGGGTCTCGACAGCCCCAGCATTTT CASSPHGSRQPQHF
NA TRBD2 TRBJ2-1 TRBV7-8 TGTGCCAGCAGCTCACGGACTAGCGGGAGCGGGGAGCAGTTCTTC CASSSRTSGSGEQFF
NA TRBD1 TRBJ1-2 TRBV5-1 TGCGCCAGCAGCTCGGGACAGGGCGGAGAAGGCTACACCTTC CASSSGQGGEGYTF
NA NA TRBJ2-7 TRBV7-3 TGTGCCAGCAGCGGGTTAGGACAGCCCTACGAGCAGTACTTC CASSGLGQPYEQYF
NA NA TRBJ2-7 TRBV15 TGTGCCACCAGCCAGGTCAGGAACGAGCAGTACTTC CATSQVRNEQYF
many NA TRBJ1-2 TRBV12-3/TRBV12-4 TGTGCCAGCAGTTTGGTACACACCTATGGCTACACCTTC CASSLVHTYGYTF